Presented here are 10 T cell receptor beta chains from one specimen sequenced in a study of T cell responses to AZD1222 COVID-19 vaccine (dated by TCRdb to the early 2020s). What this sample's time point label stands for: baseline before first vaccination. Receptor libraries were prepared by the immunoSEQ multiplex PCR assay. TCRdb took this table from immuneACCESS and kept in-frame rearrangements with V and J called. Such tables lack part of the clones; where checked against another copy, unresolved V genes explain under half of the gap, and the rest is unexplained. Recorded for this sample are around 100,000 clones; approximately 90% of them occurred a single time. Together, the top ten hold roughly 15% of the sample. Material: peripheral blood, obtained on day 0 of AZD1222 vaccination. The origin of the receptors is an adult in good health.

The J gene is TRBJ1-2, the V gene TRBV11-2; 7 bases match TRBD1. V was pared by 6 bases and J by 2 bases, with 15 bases of the junction left unmatched. Germline CDR1 reads SGHAT; CDR2 reads FQNNGV. The CDR3 is 17 residues long. For the CDR3, the DNA is TGTGCCAGCAGGACATTACCTCGCGGACAGGCAAACTATGGCTACACCTTC. Translated: CASRTLPRGQANYGYTF.

J is TRBJ1-5 and V is TRBV19; no definite D call. CDR1 is LNHDA, CDR2 SQIVND, per germline (reference sequence). The CDR3 is 12 residues long. Trimming shortened V by 5 bases and J by 2 bases, and 4 bases separated the two germline ends. CDR3 in amino acids: CASSFGNQPQHF. CDR3 bases: TGTGCCAGTAGTTTTGGCAATCAGCCCCAGCATTTT.

In this sample, this clone turned up once. The chain carries TRBV28 and TRBJ2-1; maybe TRBD2 (6 bases). This CDR3 is built from 13 residues. V lost 6 bases to trimming and J lost 8 bases, with 14 bases between them. CDR1 is MDHEN, CDR2 SYDVKM, per germline. CDR3 in DNA: TGTGCCAGCAGGACCTCTACGGGGGATGAGCAGTTCTTC. The encoded protein is CASRTSTGDEQFF. Combining the CDR3 with reference TRBV28 and TRBJ2-1 gives the whole variable domain DVKVTQSSRYLVKRTGEKVFLECVQDMDHENMFWYRQDPGLGLRLIYFSYDVKMKEKGDIPEGYSVSREKKERFSLILESASTNQTSMYLCASRTSTGDEQFFGPGTRLTVL.

In its sample, this clone was seen a few times. The CDR3 region is CASSLFPRAGFTEAFF. CDR3 DNA: TGTGCCAGCAGCTTATTCCCCAGGGCAGGTTTCACTGAAGCTTTCTTT. The chain employs TRBV7-9 and TRBJ1-1, with a tentative D call TRBD1 (5 bases). Germline V gene sequence: CDR1 SEHNR, CDR2 FQNEAQ (reference sequence). The CDR3 runs to 16 residues. Trimming cost V 2 bases and J 4 bases, with 17 bases left between them.

This sequence joins TRBV5-1 and TRBJ2-1; no clear D gene. Per the germline V gene, CDR1 is SGHRS and CDR2 is YFSETQ. The CDR3 is 15 residues long. V shed 0 bases and J shed 5 bases, with 12 bases lying between them. The CDR3 DNA sequence: TGCGCCAGCAGCTTGGGGGCAGGAAGCCACAATGAGCAGTTCTTC. Translation gives CASSLGAGSHNEQFF.

V and J are TRBV5-1 and TRBJ1-4; D not certain. Germline-derived CDR1 and CDR2 are SGHRS and YFSETQ. The CDR3 consists of 14 residues. The V gene lost 4 bases and the J gene lost 3 bases, with 10 bases spanning the gap. CDR3 bases: TGCGCCAGCAGCCTGACGGGCTCTAATGAAAAACTGTTTTTT. Translated, it gives CASSLTGSNEKLFF.

The V gene is TRBV12-3 or TRBV12-4, the J gene TRBJ1-4; tentatively, D is TRBD1 (5 bases). There are 13 residues in the CDR3. V was pared by 7 bases and J by 8 bases, with 14 bases between. The CDR3 sequence: CASIGPGREKLFF. The CDR3 DNA reads TGTGCCAGCATAGGACCGGGGCGGGAAAAACTGTTTTTT.

The V gene is TRBV13, the J gene TRBJ2-5; D perhaps matches TRBD1 (6 bases). CDR1 PRHDT and CDR2 FYEKMQ come from the germline V gene (reference sequence). Trimming shortened V by 5 bases and J by 5 bases, and 12 bases separated the two germline ends. The CDR3 extends over 13 amino acids. CDR3 sequence: CASSPLQGETQYF. The DNA for the CDR3 is TGTGCCAGCAGCCCCCTACAGGGCGAGACCCAGTACTTC. The whole variable domain, filled in from reference TRBV13 and TRBJ2-5, reads AAGVIQSPRHLIKEKRETATLKCYPIPRHDTVYWYQQGPGQDPQFLISFYEKMQSDKGSIPDRFSAQQFSDYHSELNMSSLELGDSALYFCASSPLQGETQYFGPGTRLLVL.

The V and J genes are TRBV5-1 and TRBJ2-1; D gene unclear. The CDR3 is 12 amino acids. Germline V gene sequence: CDR1 SGHRS, CDR2 YFSETQ. Trimming left V 4 bases short and J 3 bases short, with 5 bases between. CDR3 amino acids: CASSIGYNEQFF. The CDR3 nucleotides are TGCGCCAGCAGCATTGGCTACAATGAGCAGTTCTTC.

The gene calls are TRBV19 and TRBJ1-2, with a tentative D call TRBD1 (6 bases). V was trimmed by 7 bases and J by 6 bases, leaving 15 bases between them. This CDR3 region has 13 residues. Germline CDR1 and CDR2: LNHDA and SQIVND (reference sequence). The CDR3 spells CASMAGVINGYTF. The CDR3 coding sequence is TGTGCCAGTATGGCAGGGGTTATCAATGGCTACACCTTC.